The 14 T cell receptor beta chains presented below share a single source sample, sequenced in a study of blood T cell repertoires in COVID-19. Method: immunoSEQ multiplex PCR; TCRdb's copy keeps in-frame clones and lacks some. The table lists 40,000 or so clones, about 91% of them singletons. The material sequenced was peripheral blood. These TCRs come from a woman aged 30 to 39 in a cohort sampled during active COVID-19.

The chain carries TRBV7-6 and TRBJ1-2, with TRBD1 matching 8 bases. Germline CDR1 reads SGHVS; CDR2 reads FNYEAQ. The J segment lost 5 bases and the V segment lost 3 bases, leaving 14 bases of the junction unmatched. This CDR3 is built from 17 residues. The CDR3 protein is CASSFPSVTGGSYGYTF. The CDR3 nucleotides read TGTGCCAGCAGCTTCCCCTCGGTAACAGGGGGATCGTATGGCTACACCTTC.

The rearrangement links TRBV19 to TRBJ1-1; 7 bases agree with TRBD1. The CDR3 is made up of 15 amino acids. The germline V gene encodes CDR1 LNHDA and CDR2 SQIVND (reference sequence). The trim removed 2 bases at V and 4 bases at J, leaving 7 bases unmatched. CDR3 region: CASSIPGGRSTEAFF. CDR3 in DNA: TGTGCCAGTAGTATACCAGGGGGTCGCAGCACTGAAGCTTTCTTT. The variable domain in full, completed from reference TRBV19 and TRBJ1-1, reads DGGITQSPKYLFRKEGQNVTLSCEQNLNHDAMYWYRQDPGQGLRLIYYSQIVNDFQKGDIAEGYSVSREKKESFPLTVTSAQKNPTAFYLCASSIPGGRSTEAFFGQGTRLTVV.

The chain joins TRBV6-2 or TRBV6-3 to TRBJ2-7; D is ambiguous. V lost 6 bases and J lost 4, with 16 bases in between. CDR3 size: 14 residues. Germline CDR1 and CDR2: MNHEY and SVGEGT. In DNA form, the CDR3 reads TGTGCCAGCAGCCGTCTCTCACCCCTATACGAGCAGTACTTC. Residues: CASSRLSPLYEQYF.

This clone showed up just a few times. The chain combines TRBV7-3 with TRBJ1-6, with 8 bases that match TRBD1. The CDR3 loop spans 13 amino acids. The J segment lost 9 bases and the V segment lost 5 bases, leaving 3 bases of the junction unmatched. Germline V gene sequence: CDR1 SGHTA, CDR2 FQGTGA. CDR3 bases: TGTGCCAGCAGCCAGACAGGGGTTTCACCCCTCCACTTT. The encoded protein is CASSQTGVSPLHF.

The chain uses TRBV28 and TRBJ1-3; D is possibly TRBD1 (6 bases). The germline V gene encodes CDR1 MDHEN and CDR2 SYDVKM. The CDR3 contains 15 residues. V dropped 6 bases and J dropped 1 base, with 13 bases sitting between them. The CDR3 DNA reads as TGTGCCAGCAGGTCTACACAGGGTTCTGGAAACACCATATATTTT. Its protein product is CASRSTQGSGNTIYF.

The rearrangement uses TRBV5-1 and TRBJ2-7, with D perhaps matching TRBD1 (6 bases). This CDR3 has 15 amino acids. V was clipped by 1 base and J by 0 bases, with 11 bases between them. Germline CDR1 is SGHRS and CDR2 is YFSETQ. The CDR3 DNA sequence: TGCGCCAGCAGCTTGACCCAGGGGCCCTCCTACGAGCAGTACTTC. This translates into CASSLTQGPSYEQYF.

This chain links TRBV4-2 with TRBJ2-3, with 16 bases matching TRBD2. V was pared by 2 bases and J by 2 bases, with 4 bases of the junction left unmatched. The CDR3 has 18 amino acids. CDR1 LGHNA and CDR2 YNFKEQ come from the germline V gene. CDR3 amino acids: CASSQLGLAGGITDTQYF. The CDR3 DNA reads TGTGCCAGCAGCCAACTGGGACTAGCGGGAGGGATCACAGATACGCAGTATTTT.

The chain's CDR3 is CASSLNEDQPQHF. CDR3 sequence (DNA): TGTGCCAGCAGCTTAAATGAGGATCAGCCCCAGCATTTT. The gene calls are TRBV7-8 and TRBJ1-5; D gene unclear. CDR3 length: 13 amino acids. V was shortened by 2 bases and J by 5 bases, with 7 bases between the two germline ends. The germline CDR1 and CDR2 sequences are SGHVS and FQNEAQ. Full variable domain (missing parts from reference TRBV7-8 and TRBJ1-5): GAGVSQSPRYKVAKRGQDVALRCDPISGHVSLFWYQQALGQGPEFLTYFQNEAQLDKSGLPSDRFFAERPEGSVSTLKIQRTQQEDSAVYLCASSLNEDQPQHFGDGTRLSIL.

The chain joins TRBV27 to TRBJ2-7; 8 nucleotides agree with TRBD1. V shed 6 bases, J shed 3 bases, and the junction held 7 bases outside the gene matches. The CDR3 is 14 residues long. The germline CDR1 and CDR2 sequences are MNHEY and SMNVEV (reference sequence). CDR3 sequence (DNA): TGTGCCAGCAGCCTACAGGGGGGCCGCTACGAGCAGTACTTC. It specifies CASSLQGGRYEQYF.

CDR3 sequence reads: CASINKGGVSNQPQHF. CDR3 bases: TGTGCCAGTATAAATAAAGGGGGCGTTAGCAATCAGCCCCAGCATTTT. This chain uses TRBV19 with TRBJ1-5; 7 nucleotides line up with TRBD1. The V segment lost 7 bases and the J segment 0 bases; nucleotides outside the gene matches: 9. The germline CDR1 and CDR2 sequences are LNHDA and SQIVND (reference sequence). CDR3 length equals 16 residues.

The V gene is TRBV18, the J gene TRBJ2-1; a weak D match, TRBD2 (6 bases). The CDR3 spans 14 residues. Trimming shortened V by 4 bases and J by 8 bases, and 15 bases separated the two germline ends. Germline V CDR1 and CDR2: KGHSH, LQKENI. CDR3 coding DNA: TGTGCCAGCTCACGGGGGGAGCCGGGGGATGAGCAGTTCTTC. Amino acids: CASSRGEPGDEQFF.

V usage is TRBV4-3 and J usage is TRBJ2-2, with 7 nucleotides matching TRBD1. Germline CDR1 is LGHNA and CDR2 is YSLEER. CDR3 length: 15 amino acids. V lost 4 bases and J lost 0; bases outside the gene matches: 2. CDR3 sequence: CASSPGQTNTGELFF. CDR3 bases: TGCGCCAGCAGCCCGGGACAGACGAACACCGGGGAGCTGTTTTTT.

CDR3 bases: TGTGCCTGGAATCCGGGACTCGACTACGAGCAGTACTTC. Its protein product is CAWNPGLDYEQYF. The chain is built from TRBV30 and TRBJ2-7; possibly TRBD2 for D (6 bases). This CDR3 region has 13 residues. Germline assignment: CDR1 GTSNPN and CDR2 SVGIG (reference sequence). V was trimmed by 4 bases and J by 3 bases, leaving 13 bases between them. Combining the CDR3 with reference TRBV30 and TRBJ2-7 gives the whole variable domain SQTIHQWPATLVQPVGSPLSLECTVEGTSNPNLYWYRQAAGRGLQLLFYSVGIGQISSEVPQNLSASRPQDRQFILSSKKLLLSDSGFYLCAWNPGLDYEQYFGPGTRLTVT.

The genes are TRBV9 and TRBJ2-1; 9 bases map to TRBD2. The germline V gene encodes CDR1 SGDLS and CDR2 YYNGEE. This CDR3 region has 17 residues. V was pared by 1 base and J by 4 bases, with 9 bases of the junction left unmatched. The CDR3 DNA reads as TGTGCCAGCAGCGTAAAAGCTAGCGGGGATCCTTACAATGAGCAGTTCTTC. It translates to CASSVKASGDPYNEQFF.